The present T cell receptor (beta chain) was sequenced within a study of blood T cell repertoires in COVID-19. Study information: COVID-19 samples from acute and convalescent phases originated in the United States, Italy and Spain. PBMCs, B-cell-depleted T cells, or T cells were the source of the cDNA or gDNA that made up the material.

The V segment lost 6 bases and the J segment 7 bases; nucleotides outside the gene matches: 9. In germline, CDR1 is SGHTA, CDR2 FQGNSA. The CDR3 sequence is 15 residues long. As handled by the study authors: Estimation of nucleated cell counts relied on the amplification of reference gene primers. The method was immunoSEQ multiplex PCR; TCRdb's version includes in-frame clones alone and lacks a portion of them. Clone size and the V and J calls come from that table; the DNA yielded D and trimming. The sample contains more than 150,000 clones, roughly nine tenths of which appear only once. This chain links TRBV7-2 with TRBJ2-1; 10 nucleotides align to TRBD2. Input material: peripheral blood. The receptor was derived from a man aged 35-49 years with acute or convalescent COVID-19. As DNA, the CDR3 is TGTGCCAGCAGGAGCGGGGGGGCTCTCGTAAATGAGCAGTTCTTC. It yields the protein CASRSGGALVNEQFF.